The 13 T cell receptor beta chains given below trace back to one sample, sequenced in a study of T cells in Graves' hyperthyroidism and ophthalmopathy. The CDR3 regions of TCR beta were amplified from RNA transcripts. The primer set for the first-round RT-PCR of the TCR CDR3 was HTBI. TCRdb redid the calling of the multiplex PCR reads with MiXCR, one entry per CDR3 protein. Counted here are hundreds of thousands of distinct CDR3 sequences, less than 45% occurring once; the ten biggest clones make up under 8.5%. Sequencing was done on a sample of peripheral blood or thyroid tissue (not recorded which). All receptors come from an adult man with Graves' disease, either hyperthyroidism or ophthalmopathy (not recorded which).

V is TRBV20-1 and J is TRBJ1-2, with 8 nucleotides matching TRBD1. CDR3 length equals 11 residues. Germline CDR1 is DFQATT and CDR2 is SNEGSKA (reference sequence). After removal of 6 bases from V and 7 bases from J, the junction contained 4 bases not matched to a gene. The CDR3 spells CSAGQGRGYTF. In nucleotides, the CDR3 is TGCAGTGCAGGACAGGGTCGTGGCTACACCTTC.

Ten or more counts support this clonotype. The CDR3 nucleotides read TGTGCCAGCACGAAGAGGGAGGGCCGAGAGACCCAGTACTTC. It codes for CASTKREGRETQYF. The rearrangement uses TRBV12-3 or TRBV12-4 and TRBJ2-5, with 7 bases matching TRBD2. The CDR3 sequence is 14 residues long. With 7 bases clipped from V and 4 bases from J, the junction kept 9 bases outside the gene matches.

This rearrangement joins TRBV7-3 to TRBJ2-7; D perhaps matches TRBD2 (5 bases). The germline V and J ends were trimmed by 5 bases and 3 bases, with 14 bases remaining between them. Germline V gene data show CDR1 as SGHTA and CDR2 as FQGTGA. The CDR3 covers 14 residues. CDR3 in amino acids: CASSQPGSGYEQYF. CDR3 nucleotides: TGTGCCAGCAGCCAACCGGGGTCGGGCTACGAGCAGTACTTC.

The chain carries TRBV29-1 and TRBJ1-2, with 9 bases fitting TRBD1. CDR1 SQVTM and CDR2 ANQGSEA come from the germline V gene. Unmatched junction bases numbered 7, after V lost 8 bases and J lost 0 bases. The CDR3 covers 14 residues. The CDR3 sequence: CSSTGTGTNYGYTF. For the CDR3, the DNA is TGCAGCAGCACCGGGACAGGGACTAACTATGGCTACACCTTC.

The chain employs TRBV7-9 and TRBJ1-2, with D possibly being TRBD1 (5 bases). Trimming shortened V by 2 bases and J by 0 bases, and 10 bases separated the two germline ends. The CDR3 length is 15 residues. Per the germline V gene, CDR1 is SEHNR and CDR2 is FQNEAQ (reference sequence). For the CDR3, the DNA is TGTGCCAGCAGCTTACGTGGGGCTTCTAACTATGGCTACACCTTC. Protein product: CASSLRGASNYGYTF.

Regarding this clonotype: This may stem from a read error, because a much larger clone lies one nucleotide away. The chain has TRBV11-2 and TRBJ1-1; D possibly corresponds to TRBD1 (6 bases). This CDR3 comprises 15 residues. The germline gives CDR1 SGHAT, CDR2 FQNNGV. With 4 bases removed from V and 7 bases from J, the gap between germline ends came to 19 bases. The CDR3 nucleotides are TGTGCCAGCAGCTCACAGGGTCTCAGAGACAGTGAAGCTTTCTTT. Encoded protein: CASSSQGLRDSEAFF.

Ten or more counts support this clonotype. The J gene is TRBJ2-2, the V gene TRBV7-2, with D maybe TRBD1 (6 bases). Between the trimmed V and J ends, which lost 5 bases and 4 bases, there was a span of 11 bases. Germline CDR1 is SGHTA and CDR2 is FQGNSA. The CDR3 spans 14 residues. CDR3: CASSPRQVTGELFF. The CDR3, as DNA: TGTGCCAGCAGCCCGCGACAGGTCACCGGGGAGCTGTTTTTT.

Notes on this clonotype: Mismatch with germline at one junction end may stem from a read error. The chain joins TRBV7-9 to TRBJ2-5, with 7 positions matching TRBD1. The CDR3 loop spans 15 amino acids. CDR1 and CDR2 from the germline V gene are SEHNR and FQNEAQ (reference sequence). CDR3 DNA: TGCGCCAGCAGCTCGGGGACAGATTGGGGAGAGACCCAGTACTTC. This codes for CASSSGTDWGETQYF.

Details on this clonotype: Given a much more abundant clone one base away, this may be a read error. The DNA for the CDR3 is TGTGCCAGCAGGTCCGGGACAGGGGATCAGCCCCAGCATTTT. Its protein product is CASRSGTGDQPQHF. V is TRBV7-1 and J is TRBJ1-5; 10 bases are shared with TRBD1. TRBV7-1 is labeled an ORF, and its function is uncertain. CDR3 length equals 14 residues. J was trimmed by 5 bases and V by 6 bases; bases with no gene match: 4.

This clonotype turned up a few times. The genes are TRBV6-1 and TRBJ2-7; 9 nucleotides agree with TRBD2. The J segment lost 4 bases and the V segment lost 4 bases, leaving 8 bases of the junction unmatched. The CDR3 length is 15 residues. Germline-derived CDR1 and CDR2 are MNHNS and SASEGT. The chain's CDR3 is CASSGGTSRPYEQYF. The CDR3 bases are TGTGCCAGCAGTGGTGGGACTAGCAGGCCTTACGAGCAGTACTTC.

This clonotype was counted many times. This may stem from a read error, because a much larger clone lies one nucleotide away. V usage is TRBV20-1 and J usage is TRBJ2-5; 10 bases line up with TRBD2. This CDR3 contains 15 residues. The trim removed 5 bases at V and 1 base at J, leaving 7 bases unmatched. Germline V gene data show CDR1 as DFQATT and CDR2 as SNEGSKA (reference sequence). The CDR3 DNA reads TGCAGTGCTTCGTCTAGCGGGGGCTTCCAAGAGACCCAGTACTTC. This gives the protein CSASSSGGFQETQYF.

The chain joins TRBV2 to TRBJ1-5; TRBD1 might be the D (6 bases). The CDR3 is 17 amino acids. The ends were cut back, 6 bases at V and 9 bases at J, with 27 bases in the middle. The V gene's germline CDR1 is SNHLY and CDR2 FYNNEI. DNA of the CDR3: TGTGCCAGCAGCGATCAAAGAGAACAGGGCCAGGAAAGGCCCCAGCATTTT. It is translated as CASSDQREQGQERPQHF.

This clonotype has a count of ten or more. The genes are TRBV20-1 and TRBJ2-7, with TRBD1 identical over 12 bases. V shed 5 bases, J shed 2 bases, and the junction held 4 bases outside the gene matches. The CDR3 loop spans 14 amino acids. The germline CDR1 and CDR2 sequences are DFQATT and SNEGSKA (reference sequence). DNA for the CDR3: TGCAGTGCTGGGACAGGGGGCGTAGCCTACGAGCAGTACTTC. It encodes CSAGTGGVAYEQYF.